These T cell receptor beta chains were read from a single sample in a study of blood T cell repertoires in COVID-19. The method was immunoSEQ multiplex PCR; TCRdb's version includes in-frame clones alone and lacks a portion of them. The sample lists about 250,000 clones, about four fifths occurring once. The sequenced sample was peripheral blood. The source of these receptors is an elderly man with acute or convalescent COVID-19. The conserved cysteine and the conserved F or W are not part of the CDR3 here. Each record gives: clone size, J gene, V gene, CDR3 protein. Some rows have no size entry. The others give once, few or many, or a class for an expanded clone.

clone size: .; J gene: TRBJ1-1; V gene: TRBV5-1; CDR3 protein: ASSSQGVFTEAF
clone size: .; J gene: TRBJ2-7; V gene: TRBV30; CDR3 protein: AWSLVRGNEQY
clone size: few; J gene: TRBJ2-7; V gene: TRBV18; CDR3 protein: ASSPPAKINEQY
clone size: .; J gene: TRBJ1-2; V gene: TRBV24-1; CDR3 protein: ATSRRGRVDGYT
clone size: once; J gene: TRBJ1-1; V gene: TRBV11-2; CDR3 protein: ASSLVTGETEAF
clone size: .; J gene: TRBJ1-2; V gene: TRBV30; CDR3 protein: AWRGDRRRGYGYT
clone size: .; J gene: TRBJ2-3; V gene: TRBV24-1; CDR3 protein: ATSDFMDRYGMGDTQY
clone size: once; J gene: TRBJ1-1; V gene: TRBV14; CDR3 protein: ASSVVQGMAF
clone size: .; J gene: TRBJ2-7; V gene: TRBV21-1; CDR3 protein: ASSSPGQGSSYEQY
clone size: once; J gene: TRBJ2-7; V gene: TRBV24-1; CDR3 protein: ATSDPRMVNEQY
clone size: .; J gene: TRBJ1-4; V gene: TRBV4-1; CDR3 protein: ASSHLQGAGEKLF
clone size: few; J gene: TRBJ1-6; V gene: TRBV5-1; CDR3 protein: ASSLAGYSPLH
clone size: once; J gene: TRBJ2-7; V gene: TRBV18; CDR3 protein: ASSRDSSYEQY
clone size: .; J gene: TRBJ2-2; V gene: TRBV27; CDR3 protein: ASSLSYLRGQGRWNTTGELF
clone size: .; J gene: TRBJ2-7; V gene: TRBV6-2/TRBV6-3; CDR3 protein: ASSFRGQGAPPGYDEQY
clone size: once; J gene: TRBJ2-3; V gene: TRBV7-2; CDR3 protein: ASSPPGLAGGGTDTQY
clone size: .; J gene: TRBJ2-5; V gene: TRBV20-1; CDR3 protein: SASGFGRGRETQY
clone size: .; J gene: TRBJ2-1; V gene: TRBV7-9; CDR3 protein: ASSRDNYNEQF
clone size: once; J gene: TRBJ1-5; V gene: TRBV6-5; CDR3 protein: ASHRRGGGNQPQH
clone size: once; J gene: TRBJ2-5; V gene: TRBV12-5; CDR3 protein: ASALWGGLETQY
clone size: .; J gene: TRBJ2-1; V gene: TRBV4-1; CDR3 protein: ASSHAAGGRDEQF
clone size: few; J gene: TRBJ2-7; V gene: TRBV12-5; CDR3 protein: ASGLASSYFPEQY
clone size: .; J gene: TRBJ1-6; V gene: TRBV7-6; CDR3 protein: ASSRDRGGLNNSPLH
clone size: .; J gene: TRBJ2-4; V gene: TRBV19; CDR3 protein: ASSTPGTGVLAKNIQY
clone size: .; J gene: TRBJ1-3; V gene: TRBV7-2; CDR3 protein: ASSPQGQHSGNTIY
clone size: .; J gene: TRBJ2-1; V gene: TRBV9; CDR3 protein: ASSASGTTSNEQF
clone size: .; J gene: TRBJ2-3; V gene: TRBV5-4; CDR3 protein: ASSPGGGSSTDTQY
clone size: once; J gene: TRBJ2-2; V gene: TRBV7-3; CDR3 protein: ASSLKGPGAGELF
clone size: few; J gene: TRBJ2-7; V gene: TRBV3-1/TRBV3-2; CDR3 protein: ASSQGAEQY
clone size: .; J gene: TRBJ1-5; V gene: TRBV2; CDR3 protein: ASSGQGLGQPQH
clone size: once; J gene: TRBJ1-3; V gene: TRBV3-1/TRBV3-2; CDR3 protein: ASSQTSSGNTIY
clone size: .; J gene: TRBJ2-3; V gene: TRBV9; CDR3 protein: ASSVGLAGTQY
clone size: .; J gene: TRBJ2-4; V gene: TRBV27; CDR3 protein: ASSLSGGGASGIQY
clone size: once; J gene: TRBJ2-7; V gene: TRBV30; CDR3 protein: AWSVGGQLYEQY
clone size: .; J gene: TRBJ2-5; V gene: TRBV7-3; CDR3 protein: ASSLLAGGPSETQY
clone size: .; J gene: TRBJ1-1; V gene: TRBV3-1/TRBV3-2; CDR3 protein: ASSEQNTEAF
clone size: .; J gene: TRBJ1-3; V gene: TRBV7-3; CDR3 protein: ASSLSSGGKNTIY
clone size: .; J gene: TRBJ1-6; V gene: TRBV28; CDR3 protein: ASSSPQGNSPLH
clone size: once; J gene: TRBJ1-5; V gene: TRBV19; CDR3 protein: ASSGQGGGYSNQPQH
clone size: .; J gene: TRBJ1-1; V gene: TRBV28; CDR3 protein: ASSLLGLDIHTEAF